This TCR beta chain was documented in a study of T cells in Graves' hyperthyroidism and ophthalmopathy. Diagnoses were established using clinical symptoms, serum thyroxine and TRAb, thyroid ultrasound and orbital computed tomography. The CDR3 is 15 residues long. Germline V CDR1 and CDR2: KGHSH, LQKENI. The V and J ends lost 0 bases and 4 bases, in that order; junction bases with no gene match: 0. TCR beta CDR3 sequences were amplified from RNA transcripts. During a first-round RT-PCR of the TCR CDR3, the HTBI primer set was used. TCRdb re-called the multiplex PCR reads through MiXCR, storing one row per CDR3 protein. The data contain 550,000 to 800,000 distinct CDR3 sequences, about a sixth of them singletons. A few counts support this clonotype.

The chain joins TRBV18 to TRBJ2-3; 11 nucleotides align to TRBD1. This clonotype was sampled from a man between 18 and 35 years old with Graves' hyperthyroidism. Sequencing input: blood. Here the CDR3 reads CASSPPDRGPDTQYF. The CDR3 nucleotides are TGTGCCAGCTCACCACCGGACAGGGGGCCAGATACGCAGTATTTT.